This T cell receptor (beta chain) was captured by sequencing in a study of beta chain features in type 1 diabetes. Background on the study: Patients shared similar age, gender and cell yields with healthy donors. Summed over all samples, the examined sorted cells came to under 110,000,000. Overall study findings and caveats: Moderately but significantly shorter TCRB CDR3s were found in Type 1 diabetes patients in all four CD4+ subsets.

The CDR3 runs to 16 residues. V shed 2 bases, J shed 7 bases, and the junction held 13 bases outside the gene matches. Germline CDR1 GTSNPN, CDR2 SVGIG (reference sequence). Expressed TCRB transcripts were sequenced because the isolated RNA had all been reverse transcribed beforehand. Sequenced naive, central memory and regulatory T cell samples produced an average of about 3.57 million reads. The assay was immunoSEQ multiplex PCR, and TCRdb's table has in-frame clones only and misses some. The sample has around 180,000 clones, 7.8% seen once. As for this clone: The antigen remains undetermined.

Sorting based on CD45RO/CCR7/CD25/CD127/CD95/CD27 separated CD4+ naive, central memory, regulatory and stem cell-like memory cells. This clonotype originated in a woman in her 40s with type 1 diabetes. Material: central memory CD4+ T cells from blood. The chain employs TRBV30 and TRBJ2-2, with TRBD2 identical over 7 bases. CDR3 sequence (DNA): TGTGCCTGGAGTTTAGGCTTCGGGGGGTCAAACGGGGAGCTGTTTTTT. Translating gives CAWSLGFGGSNGELFF. Complete variable domain (other parts from reference TRBV30 and TRBJ2-2): SQTIHQWPATLVQPVGSPLSLECTVEGTSNPNLYWYRQAAGRGLQLLFYSVGIGQISSEVPQNLSASRPQDRQFILSSKKLLLSDSGFYLCAWSLGFGGSNGELFFGEGSRLTVL.